The sequence of this T cell receptor beta chain was determined in a study of T cell responses to AZD1222 COVID-19 vaccine. Concerning this clone itself: Its antigen is unidentified.

With 1 base removed from V and 6 bases from J, the gap between germline ends came to 16 bases. The CDR3 is made up of 16 amino acids. Looked up from germline, CDR1 is KGHSY and CDR2 is FQNENV. Overall study results and limits: Repertoire samples came only from after the peak T cell response. Of the AZD1222 recipients, only five to seven were seropositive at baseline.

TCRdb's copy holds only in-frame clones and misses some; the assay was immunoSEQ multiplex PCR. The profile shows some 140,000 clones, roughly 93% of them singletons. This sequence joins TRBV16 and TRBJ1-5; a weak D match, TRBD1 (5 bases). Sequences were derived from peripheral blood, sampled 28 days after the second AZD1222 dose. The origin of this receptor is an adult who received the AZD1222 COVID-19 vaccine. CDR3 region: CASSQLGRVYFQPQHF. CDR3 DNA sequence: TGTGCCAGCAGCCAATTGGGCAGGGTGTATTTTCAGCCCCAGCATTTT.